The clone carrying this TCR beta chain has more than one count but fewer than ten. From germline, CDR1 is SQVTM and CDR2 ANQGSEA. The length of the CDR3 is 13 residues. The V gene lost 3 bases and the J gene lost 1 base, with 6 bases spanning the gap. The entry originates in a study of T cells in Graves' hyperthyroidism and ophthalmopathy. TCR beta CDR3 sequences were amplified from RNA transcripts. When the TCR CDR3 underwent first-round RT-PCR, the HTBI primer set was used. TCRdb reprocessed the multiplex PCR reads with MiXCR, giving one entry per CDR3 protein. The data hold 600,000 to 650,000 distinct CDR3 sequences, with about 16% observed a single time.

Specimen: blood. The chain carries TRBV29-1 and TRBJ2-2; D gene uncertain. This receptor was identified in a woman in her 30s with Graves' hyperthyroidism. The CDR3 loop reads CSVETRNTGELFF. The CDR3, as DNA: TGCAGCGTTGAGACCAGGAACACCGGGGAGCTGTTTTTT.